Listed below are T cell receptor beta chains from one sample, sequenced in a study of T cells in Graves' hyperthyroidism and ophthalmopathy. MiXCR was run by TCRdb on the multiplex PCR reads, yielding one entry per CDR3 protein. The data contain 450,000 to 700,000 distinct CDR3 sequences, roughly 50% of them singletons. Sequenced sample: peripheral blood or thyroid tissue (not recorded which). All receptors come from an adult woman with Graves' disease, either hyperthyroidism or ophthalmopathy (not recorded which). CDR3s include the opening cysteine and the closing phenylalanine or tryptophan. D genes are given only for firm matches. Rows give clone size only sometimes, using once, few, many, or a class for an expanded clone.

V: TRBV9
J: TRBJ1-6
D: TRBD1
size: once
CDR3: CASKGAKIWNSPLHF
DNA: TGTGCCAGCAAGGGGGCGAAGATATGGAATTCACCCCTCCACTTT

V: TRBV20-1
J: TRBJ2-7
D: TRBD2
size: many
CDR3: CSASRTSPYEQYF
DNA: TGCAGTGCTAGTAGGACTAGCCCCTACGAGCAGTACTTC

V: TRBV24-1
J: TRBJ1-1
D: .
size: .
CDR3: CATSASDTEAFF
DNA: TGTGCCACCAGTGCCTCTGACACTGAAGCTTTCTTT

V: TRBV14
J: TRBJ1-1
D: .
size: once
CDR3: CASSAAGGAFF
DNA: TGTGCCAGCAGCGCCGCGGGGGGAGCTTTCTTT

V: TRBV5-1
J: TRBJ1-2
D: TRBD1
size: many
CDR3: CASSWDRGGGYTF
DNA: TGCGCCAGCAGCTGGGACAGGGGAGGAGGCTACACCTTC

V: TRBV5-1
J: TRBJ2-7
D: TRBD2
size: once
CDR3: CASSPASGFHEQYF
DNA: TGCGCCAGCAGCCCGGCTAGCGGGTTCCACGAGCAGTACTTC

V: TRBV7-8
J: TRBJ1-5
D: .
size: many
CDR3: CASSPLRWGNQPQHF
DNA: TGTGCCAGCAGCCCCCTGAGGTGGGGCAATCAGCCCCAGCATTTT

V: TRBV4-1
J: TRBJ1-5
D: .
size: many
CDR3: CASSPAWGNQPQHF
DNA: TGCGCCAGCAGCCCCGCTTGGGGCAATCAGCCCCAGCATTTT

V: TRBV6-5
J: TRBJ2-7
D: .
size: many
CDR3: CASSYPTGSDEQYF
DNA: TGTGCCAGCAGTTACCCAACGGGCAGCGACGAGCAGTACTTC

V: TRBV3-1
J: TRBJ1-5
D: .
size: .
CDR3: CASSQGPHDQPQHF
DNA: TGTGCCAGCAGCCAAGGGCCCCACGACCAGCCCCAGCATTTT

V: TRBV7-2
J: TRBJ2-5
D: .
size: .
CDR3: CASSIQQGQAGAETQYF
DNA: TGTGCCAGCAGCATACAACAGGGACAGGCGGGGGCGGAGACCCAGTACTTC

V: TRBV15
J: TRBJ1-5
D: TRBD1
size: .
CDR3: CATSGRDRVRRDPVSQPQHF
DNA: TGTGCCACCAGCGGCCGGGACAGAGTGAGGAGGGACCCGGTTAGTCAGCCCCAGCATTTT

V: TRBV9
J: TRBJ2-2
D: .
size: .
CDR3: CASSFDIQNTGELFF
DNA: TGTGCCAGCAGCTTCGACATTCAGAACACCGGGGAGCTGTTTTTT

V: TRBV29-1
J: TRBJ1-4
D: .
size: many
CDR3: CSVGSWATNEKLFF
DNA: TGCAGCGTCGGCTCGTGGGCAACTAATGAAAAACTGTTTTTT

V: TRBV2
J: TRBJ2-3
D: TRBD2
size: few
CDR3: CASSGTSASDTQYF
DNA: TGTGCCAGCTCAGGGACTAGCGCCTCAGATACGCAGTATTTT

V: TRBV2
J: TRBJ1-4
D: .
size: .
CDR3: CASSEVQEKLFF
DNA: TGTGCCAGCAGTGAGGTCCAGGAAAAACTGTTTTTT

V: TRBV5-1
J: TRBJ1-5
D: TRBD1
size: .
CDR3: CASSLVQGYNQPQHF
DNA: TGCGCCAGCAGCCTGGTACAGGGGTACAATCAGCCCCAGCATTTT

V: TRBV28
J: TRBJ1-2
D: TRBD1
size: many
CDR3: CASSSGQGHFNYGYTF
DNA: TGTGCCAGCAGTTCGGGACAGGGGCACTTTAACTATGGCTACACCTTC

V: TRBV5-1
J: TRBJ1-5
D: .
size: many
CDR3: CASSLNTGDQPQHF
DNA: TGCGCCAGCAGCTTGAACACAGGAGATCAGCCCCAGCATTTT

V: TRBV7-2
J: TRBJ2-3
D: .
size: .
CDR3: CASSYPISDTQYF
DNA: TGTGCCAGCAGCTACCCGATTTCAGATACGCAGTATTTT

V: TRBV7-2
J: TRBJ2-7
D: TRBD1
size: .
CDR3: CASSQRQGEYEQYF
DNA: TGTGCCAGCAGCCAGCGACAGGGGGAGTACGAGCAGTACTTC

V: TRBV20-1
J: TRBJ2-7
D: TRBD2
size: .
CDR3: CSATPGLAVIYEQYF
DNA: TGCAGTGCTACCCCGGGGCTAGCGGTTATCTACGAGCAGTACTTC

V: TRBV7-9
J: TRBJ2-7
D: TRBD1
size: .
CDR3: CASSPGTVLTYEQYF
DNA: TGTGCCAGCAGCCCCGGGACAGTACTCACCTACGAGCAGTACTTC

V: TRBV10-3
J: TRBJ2-5
D: TRBD2
size: once
CDR3: CATRTSGSGRETQYF
DNA: TGTGCCACCCGGACTAGCGGGAGCGGTAGAGAGACCCAGTACTTC

V: TRBV7-3
J: TRBJ2-3
D: .
size: .
CDR3: CASSQDAVRAGAVTDTQFF
DNA: TGCGCCAGCAGCCAAGATGCGGTTCGGGCAGGGGCGGTGACAGATACGCAGTTTTTT

V: TRBV5-4
J: TRBJ1-1
D: .
size: many
CDR3: CASGVERAQNTEAFF
DNA: TGTGCCAGCGGGGTTGAAAGGGCCCAAAACACTGAAGCTTTCTTT

V: TRBV3-1
J: TRBJ2-7
D: .
size: .
CDR3: CASSQSFGLLYEQYF
DNA: TGTGCCAGCAGCCAAAGCTTCGGGCTTCTCTACGAGCAGTACTTC

V: TRBV20-1
J: TRBJ2-7
D: TRBD2
size: many
CDR3: CSARDYSSYEQYF
DNA: TGCAGTGCGAGGGACTACAGCTCCTACGAGCAGTACTTC

V: TRBV19
J: TRBJ2-7
D: .
size: many
CDR3: CATHPGRDHSYEQYF
DNA: TGTGCCACCCACCCGGGCAGGGACCACTCCTACGAGCAGTACTTC

V: TRBV29-1
J: TRBJ2-5
D: .
size: .
CDR3: CSVELRQGTQYF
DNA: TGCAGCGTCGAACTTAGGCAAGGGACCCAGTACTTC

V: TRBV7-9
J: TRBJ1-3
D: .
size: .
CDR3: CANSLRGADGNTIYF
DNA: TGTGCCAACAGCCTGCGGGGGGCCGATGGAAACACCATATATTTT

V: TRBV24-1
J: TRBJ2-2
D: .
size: many
CDR3: CATSTGSLGELFF
DNA: TGTGCCACCAGCACAGGTTCTCTCGGGGAGCTGTTTTTT